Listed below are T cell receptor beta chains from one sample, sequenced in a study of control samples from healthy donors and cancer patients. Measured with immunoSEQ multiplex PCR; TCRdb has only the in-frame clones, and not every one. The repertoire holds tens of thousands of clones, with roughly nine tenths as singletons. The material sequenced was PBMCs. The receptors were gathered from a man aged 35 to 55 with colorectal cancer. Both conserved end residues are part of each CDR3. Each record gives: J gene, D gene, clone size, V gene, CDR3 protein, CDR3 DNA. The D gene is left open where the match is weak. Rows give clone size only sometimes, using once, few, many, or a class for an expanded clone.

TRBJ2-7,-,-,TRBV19,CASNQGYEQYF,TGTGCCAGTAATCAGGGGTACGAGCAGTACTTC
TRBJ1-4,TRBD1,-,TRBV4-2,CASSQAGTGVEKLFF,TGTGCCAGCAGCCAAGCCGGGACAGGGGTCGAAAAACTGTTTTTT
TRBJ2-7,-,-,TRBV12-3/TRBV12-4,CASSYIAYEQYF,TGTGCCAGCAGTTACATAGCCTACGAGCAGTACTTC
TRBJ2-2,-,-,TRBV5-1,CASSPLDGTNTGELFF,TGCGCCAGCAGCCCCCTGGACGGTACGAACACCGGGGAGCTGTTTTTT
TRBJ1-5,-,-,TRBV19,CASNRVSRGQPQHF,TGTGCCAGTAACAGGGTCTCGAGGGGTCAGCCCCAGCATTTT
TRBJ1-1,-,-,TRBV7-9,CASSSPNDREAFF,TGTGCCAGCAGCTCTCCTAACGACAGGGAAGCTTTCTTT
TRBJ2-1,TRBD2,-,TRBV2,CASKREGTSGYNEQFF,TGTGCCAGCAAACGAGAAGGGACTAGCGGGTACAATGAGCAGTTCTTC
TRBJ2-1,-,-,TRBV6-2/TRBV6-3,CASSRDYNEQFF,TGTGCCAGCAGTCGGGACTACAATGAGCAGTTCTTC
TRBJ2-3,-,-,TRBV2,CASNRGITDTQYF,TGTGCCAGTAATCGGGGGATCACAGATACGCAGTATTTT
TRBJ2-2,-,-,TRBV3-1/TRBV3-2,CASSHSRGPTGELFF,TGTGCCAGCAGCCACTCGCGGGGTCCAACCGGGGAGCTGTTTTTT
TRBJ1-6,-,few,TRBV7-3,CASSLRSSYNSPLHF,TGTGCCAGCAGCTTAAGGAGCTCCTATAATTCACCCCTCCACTTT
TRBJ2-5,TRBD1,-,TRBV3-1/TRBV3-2,CASSPRTGGETQYF,TGTGCCAGCAGCCCCCGGACAGGGGGGGAGACCCAGTACTTC
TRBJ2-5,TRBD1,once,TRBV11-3,CASSATDRGTQYF,TGTGCCAGCAGCGCGACCGACAGGGGGACCCAGTACTTC
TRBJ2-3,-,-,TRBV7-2,CASSLGPTDTQYF,TGTGCCAGCAGCTTAGGGCCCACAGATACGCAGTATTTT
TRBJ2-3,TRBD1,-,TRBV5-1,CATKGTGEADTQYF,TGCGCCACCAAGGGGACAGGGGAGGCAGATACGCAGTATTTT